The next 9 T cell receptor beta chains were all read from a single sample in a study of cytomegalovirus exposure and HLA in healthy donors. 13 Jbeta primers and 60 Vbeta primers were used for the PCR. The table came from immunoSEQ multiplex PCR; TCRdb's copy has only in-frame clones and leaves some out. This sample yields some 180,000 clones, of which 65% to 85% are seen a single time; about 2.6% belongs to the top ten. Sequences were obtained from PBMCs. These receptors were obtained from a female donor in good health and CMV-seronegative.

The chain carries TRBV2 and TRBJ2-2; 9 bases line up with TRBD1. CDR3 length: 15 residues. V shed 7 bases, J shed 2 bases, and the junction held 5 bases outside the gene matches. Germline lookup yields CDR1 SNHLY and CDR2 FYNNEI. This CDR3 is CASNLDRGNTGELFF. CDR3 coding DNA: TGTGCCAGCAACCTGGACAGGGGTAACACCGGGGAGCTGTTTTTT.

This clone was counted only a few times. The J gene is TRBJ1-4, the V gene TRBV7-9; TRBD1 matches at 11 bases. Germline values: CDR1 SEHNR, CDR2 FQNEAQ (reference sequence). The junction had 6 bases not matched to a gene; V was cut back by 5 bases and J by 7 bases. The CDR3 consists of 15 residues. The DNA of the CDR3 is TGTGCCAGCAGCCTTGGACAGGGGGCGACTGAAAAACTGTTTTTT. Protein: CASSLGQGATEKLFF.

The chain employs TRBV29-1 and TRBJ2-2, with TRBD1 matching over 10 bases. Germline CDR1 and CDR2: SQVTM and ANQGSEA. The trim removed 6 bases at V and 6 bases at J, leaving 7 bases unmatched. CDR3 length equals 14 residues. This CDR3 reads CSVRGQGYAGELFF. CDR3 nucleotide sequence: TGCAGCGTCAGGGGACAGGGGTATGCCGGGGAGCTGTTTTTT.

The gene calls are TRBV6-5 and TRBJ2-1, with 9 bases fitting TRBD2. The germline V gene has CDR1 MNHEY and CDR2 SVGAGI. After removal of 0 bases from V and 3 bases from J, the junction contained 3 bases not matched to a gene. The CDR3 covers 16 residues. The CDR3 spells CASSYSAGGNYNEQFF. The DNA of the CDR3 is TGTGCCAGCAGTTACTCGGCGGGGGGGAACTACAATGAGCAGTTCTTC.

This clone turned up a few times. The rearrangement joins TRBV27 to TRBJ2-7, with no clear D. V dropped 2 bases and J dropped 0 bases, with 11 bases sitting between them. The CDR3 is made up of 15 amino acids. From germline, CDR1 is MNHEY and CDR2 SMNVEV (reference sequence). The CDR3 sequence is CASSLGVGSSYEQYF. The CDR3 region has the DNA TGTGCCAGCAGTTTAGGAGTCGGCAGCTCCTACGAGCAGTACTTC.

As regards this clone: The same CDR3 arises from other DNA sequences in this sample as well. This rearrangement joins TRBV6-6 to TRBJ1-3; perhaps TRBD1 as D (6 bases). Germline V gene sequence: CDR1 MNHNY, CDR2 SVGAGI (reference sequence). The V end was cut by 0 bases, the J end by 4 bases, with 10 bases between. The CDR3 covers 15 residues. The CDR3 spells CASSYSEGGGNTIYF. The DNA for the CDR3 is TGTGCCAGCAGTTACTCGGAAGGGGGAGGAAACACCATATATTTT.

The rearrangement links TRBV19 to TRBJ1-1; 9 nucleotides align to TRBD1. The V segment lost 4 bases and the J segment 5 bases; nucleotides outside the gene matches: 2. Germline CDR1 and CDR2: LNHDA and SQIVND (reference sequence). CDR3 size: 13 residues. The CDR3 here is CASSRDRATEAFF. CDR3 sequence (DNA): TGTGCCAGTAGTAGGGACAGGGCTACTGAAGCTTTCTTT. Full variable domain (remainder filled in from reference TRBV19 and TRBJ1-1): DGGITQSPKYLFRKEGQNVTLSCEQNLNHDAMYWYRQDPGQGLRLIYYSQIVNDFQKGDIAEGYSVSREKKESFPLTVTSAQKNPTAFYLCASSRDRATEAFFGQGTRLTVV.

The chain combines TRBV2 with TRBJ2-7, with a tentative D call TRBD2 (6 bases). Germline V lookup: CDR1 SNHLY, CDR2 FYNNEI. This CDR3 has 13 residues. V lost 7 bases to trimming and J lost 4 bases, with 14 bases between them. The CDR3 is CASNPIRGYEQYF. CDR3 DNA sequence: TGTGCCAGCAACCCAATTCGGGGGTACGAGCAGTACTTC.

J is TRBJ2-7 and V is TRBV5-1; 11 positions agree with TRBD1. The germline V gene has CDR1 SGHRS and CDR2 YFSETQ. V was pared by 3 bases and J by 7 bases, with 6 bases of the junction left unmatched. The CDR3 length is 14 residues. The CDR3 DNA reads as TGCGCCAGCAGCTCCGGACAGGGGGCGCGGGAGCAGTACTTC. Translation gives CASSSGQGAREQYF.